The text below deals with one TCR beta chain. Its antigen is undetermined. What was sequenced were expressed TCRB transcripts, since all of the isolated RNA had been reverse transcribed. It was found that naive, central memory and regulatory T cell samples averaged around 3.5 million reads. The repertoire was sequenced with immunoSEQ multiplex PCR; TCRdb's copy has only in-frame clones and lacks some. The table has 900,000 or so clones, 15% to 20% seen once. This sample is drawn from a study of beta chain features in type 1 diabetes. Study-level background: Cell yields, gender and age were similar in healthy donors and patients. Study outcomes and limitations: Whether TCRB rearrangement is influenced by HLA type went unresolved here.

There are 20 residues in the CDR3. V was shortened by 4 bases and J by 2 bases, with 30 bases between the two germline ends. Per the germline V gene, CDR1 is LGHNA and CDR2 is YSLEER. The clonotype was recovered from a woman aged 18-29 years in good health. The V call is TRBV4-3, the J call TRBJ2-7; a weak D match, TRBD1 (6 bases). The sample consisted of naive CD4+ T cells from blood. The CDR3 region has the DNA TGCGCCAGCAGCCGCTACGTAACGAGAAACTTGGACAGTTCCCCCTACGAGCAGTACTTC. It is translated as CASSRYVTRNLDSSPYEQYF.